Presented here are 23 T cell receptor beta chains from one specimen sequenced in a study of blood T cell repertoires in COVID-19. Clones were read by immunoSEQ multiplex PCR, and TCRdb kept only the in-frame ones, dropping some. The table has around 8,000 clones, 80% to 90% seen once. Source material: peripheral blood. The receptors derive from a human donor in a cohort sampled during active COVID-19.

This clone was seen a few times. The CDR3 bases are TGTGCCAGCAGCTTAGATTCGCAGGGATTCTCTGAAGCTTTCTTT. Translated, it gives CASSLDSQGFSEAFF. The rearrangement joins TRBV11-2 to TRBJ1-1; possibly TRBD1 for D (5 bases). Germline V gives CDR1 SGHAT, CDR2 FQNNGV. V lost 0 bases and J lost 6, with 14 bases in between. The CDR3 sequence is 15 residues long.

The J gene is TRBJ2-7, the V gene TRBV19, with 7 bases fitting TRBD1. Germline V gene data show CDR1 as LNHDA and CDR2 as SQIVND (reference sequence). V dropped 4 bases and J dropped 0; count of bases not matched to a gene: 9. The CDR3 loop spans 16 amino acids. The CDR3: CASSKGTAVSSYEQYF. The DNA for the CDR3 is TGTGCCAGTAGTAAAGGGACAGCCGTTAGCTCCTACGAGCAGTACTTC.

This rearrangement joins TRBV5-1 to TRBJ2-5; 7 bases are a match to TRBD2. J lost 4 bases, V lost 0 bases, and 3 bases had no gene match. Per germline, CDR1 SGHRS and CDR2 YFSETQ. This CDR3 is built from 14 residues. CDR3 region: CASSLGGGGETQYF. The CDR3 coding sequence is TGCGCCAGCAGCTTGGGCGGGGGAGGAGAGACCCAGTACTTC.

This clone was observed once. The chain's CDR3 is CASSLTSGQGNEQYF. CDR3 sequence (DNA): TGTGCCAGCAGCTTAACGTCGGGACAGGGGAACGAGCAGTACTTC. V usage is TRBV7-7 and J usage is TRBJ2-7; 10 bases match TRBD1. This CDR3 region has 15 residues. After removal of 2 bases from V and 5 bases from J, the junction contained 6 bases not matched to a gene. CDR1 and CDR2 (germline): SSHAT, FNYEAQ (reference sequence).

The J gene is TRBJ2-5, the V gene TRBV18, with D perhaps matching TRBD1 (5 bases). This CDR3 is built from 14 residues. The germline gives CDR1 KGHSH, CDR2 LQKENI. V was pared by 4 bases and J by 1 base, with 10 bases between. Written as DNA, the CDR3 is TGTGCCAGCTCACTTGACAGTTTCCAAGAGACCCAGTACTTC. It codes for CASSLDSFQETQYF.

The V call is TRBV3-1 (or the pseudogene TRBV3-2), the J call TRBJ1-5, with a possible D match to TRBD1 (5 bases). The V gene's germline CDR1 is LGHDT and CDR2 YNNKEL (reference sequence). V lost 1 base and J 5 bases, leaving 9 bases between the germline ends. There are 14 residues in the CDR3. CDR3: CASSQGSGYQPQHF. CDR3 sequence (DNA): TGTGCCAGCAGCCAAGGTTCAGGGTATCAGCCCCAGCATTTT.

The chain links TRBV15 to TRBJ1-5, with D unresolved. V lost 0 bases and J lost 5, with 5 bases in between. This CDR3 is 13 amino acids long. Germline-derived CDR1 and CDR2 are LNHNV and YYDKDF (reference sequence). The CDR3 DNA sequence: TGTGCCACCAGCAGAGATCGGGATCAGCCCCAGCATTTT. Translating gives CATSRDRDQPQHF.

This chain links TRBV7-7 with TRBJ2-1; 9 bases align to TRBD1. The CDR3 sequence is 16 residues long. Germline V lookup: CDR1 SSHAT, CDR2 FNYEAQ (reference sequence). J gave up 6 bases and V 5 bases, and 11 bases lay outside the gene matches. The CDR3 protein is CASSPYPDRGPNEQFF. CDR3 sequence (DNA): TGTGCCAGCAGCCCGTATCCGGACAGGGGTCCCAATGAGCAGTTCTTC.

The V call is TRBV11-3, the J call TRBJ2-7; 13 bases line up with TRBD2. The CDR3 extends over 17 amino acids. The trim removed 5 bases at V and 1 base at J, leaving 8 bases unmatched. Germline assignment: CDR1 SGHNT and CDR2 YENEEA. The CDR3 here is CASSPGLAGAGSYEQYF. The CDR3 bases are TGTGCCAGCAGCCCCGGACTAGCGGGAGCGGGATCCTACGAGCAGTACTTC.

V usage is TRBV28 and J usage is TRBJ2-7; weak D call: TRBD2 (6 bases). Deletions cut 3 bases from V and 5 bases from J, with 8 bases between. From germline, CDR1 is MDHEN and CDR2 SYDVKM. The length of the CDR3 is 12 residues. CDR3: CASSLERDEQYF. The CDR3 DNA reads TGTGCCAGCAGTTTGGAGCGGGACGAGCAGTACTTC.

V usage is TRBV6-2 or TRBV6-3 and J usage is TRBJ2-1; D is possibly TRBD2 (5 bases). Trimming removed 2 bases at V and 10 bases at J, with 15 bases between. Per the germline V gene, CDR1 is MNHEY and CDR2 is SVGEGT. This CDR3 region has 14 residues. The CDR3 region is CASSYVDKRGEQFF. The DNA for the CDR3 is TGTGCCAGCAGTTACGTGGATAAGAGAGGGGAGCAGTTCTTC.

The chain recombines TRBV6-5 with TRBJ2-5; TRBD2 agrees at 8 bases. Trimming at V came to 6 bases and at J to 5 bases, leaving 5 bases not matched to a gene. The CDR3 has 13 amino acids. Germline V gene lookup returns CDR1 MNHEY and CDR2 SVGAGI. The CDR3 here is CASRISGMETQYF. The CDR3 nucleotides read TGTGCCAGCAGAATTAGCGGGATGGAGACCCAGTACTTC.

This chain connects TRBV6-5 to TRBJ1-2; TRBD1 matches 7 bases. This CDR3 is 15 amino acids long. CDR1 MNHEY and CDR2 SVGAGI come from the germline V gene. V shed 6 bases and J 4 bases; nucleotides not matched to a gene: 11. The CDR3 sequence: CASSPGQYRPYGYTF. The CDR3 nucleotides are TGTGCCAGCAGCCCGGGACAGTATAGGCCCTATGGCTACACCTTC.

The genes are TRBV9 and TRBJ2-7, with TRBD2 matching over 9 bases. Trimming cost V 0 bases and J 6 bases; bases outside gene matches: 7. The CDR3 totals 15 residues. Germline lookup yields CDR1 SGDLS and CDR2 YYNGEE. In DNA form, the CDR3 reads TGTGCCAGCAGCGTAGATGGGCGGGAGGGCCGCGAGCAGTACTTC. It encodes CASSVDGREGREQYF.

The chain carries TRBV12-3 or TRBV12-4 and TRBJ2-7, with D unresolved. Trimming shortened V by 3 bases and J by 6 bases, and 9 bases separated the two germline ends. CDR3 length: 12 residues. CDR3 DNA sequence: TGTGCCAGCAGTTTCTCTCCTAGCGAGCAGTACTTC. This gives the protein CASSFSPSEQYF.

This chain joins TRBV27 and TRBJ2-3; D gene unclear. Germline V gene lookup returns CDR1 MNHEY and CDR2 SMNVEV (reference sequence). Trimming stripped 6 bases from V and 0 bases from J, with 10 bases between. This CDR3 comprises 14 residues. In DNA form, the CDR3 reads TGTGCCAGCAGAATTACAGTAAGCACAGATACGCAGTATTTT. Protein: CASRITVSTDTQYF.

The V call is TRBV7-2, the J call TRBJ2-7, with TRBD1 matching over 8 bases. CDR1 SGHTA and CDR2 FQGNSA come from the germline V gene. With V trimmed by 4 bases and J by 6 bases, 2 bases remained unmatched. The length of the CDR3 is 12 residues. The CDR3 DNA follows: TGTGCCAGCAGCTGGACAGGGATCGAGCAGTACTTC. Amino acid sequence: CASSWTGIEQYF.

The CDR3 sequence is CASSGDSTTNTIYF. The CDR3, as DNA: TGTGCCAGCAGCGGGGACAGTACCACAAACACCATATATTTT. The rearrangement uses TRBV5-4 and TRBJ1-3; 7 bases line up with TRBD1. Per germline, CDR1 SGHNT and CDR2 YYREEE (reference sequence). The V segment lost 4 bases and the J segment 6 bases; nucleotides outside the gene matches: 7. This CDR3 spans 14 amino acids.

V usage is TRBV11-2 and J usage is TRBJ2-7; 9 nucleotides line up with TRBD1. The CDR3 spans 14 residues. Trimming cost V 1 base and J 4 bases; bases outside gene matches: 2. In germline, CDR1 is SGHAT, CDR2 FQNNGV. The CDR3 DNA reads TGTGCCAGCAGCTTAGCGGGACAGGGATACGAGCAGTACTTC. Translation: CASSLAGQGYEQYF.

The chain carries TRBV5-1 and TRBJ1-1, with 11 bases identical to TRBD1. This CDR3 region has 14 residues. Germline V lookup: CDR1 SGHRS, CDR2 YFSETQ. Unmatched junction bases numbered 3, after V lost 4 bases and J lost 4 bases. The CDR3 spells CASSAGTGGTEAFF. CDR3 sequence (DNA): TGCGCCAGCAGCGCCGGGACAGGGGGCACTGAAGCTTTCTTT.

The rearrangement uses TRBV19 and TRBJ2-5, with 7 positions matching TRBD2. With 8 bases clipped from V and 5 bases from J, the junction kept 5 bases outside the gene matches. CDR1 LNHDA and CDR2 SQIVND come from the germline V gene (reference sequence). The CDR3 extends over 12 amino acids. The CDR3 region is CASDGGGETQYF. The CDR3 region has the DNA TGTGCCAGTGACGGGGGAGGGGAGACCCAGTACTTC.

This chain joins TRBV27 and TRBJ2-5, with a tentative D call TRBD2 (5 bases). Trimming left V 8 bases short and J 5 bases short, with 9 bases between. Looked up from germline, CDR1 is MNHEY and CDR2 is SMNVEV (reference sequence). This CDR3 has 11 residues. The CDR3 DNA is TGTGCCAGCTCTTCGGGGGAGACCCAGTACTTC. Translating it yields CASSSGETQYF.

The chain couples TRBV16 to TRBJ2-7; TRBD2 might be the D (6 bases). Germline CDR1 reads KGHSY; CDR2 reads FQNENV. The CDR3 runs 15 residues. With 1 base removed from V and 2 bases from J, the gap between germline ends came to 12 bases. The CDR3 nucleotides read TGTGCCAGCAGCCAATTGTCGGGAGTCACCTACGAGCAGTACTTC. It translates to CASSQLSGVTYEQYF.